This T cell receptor beta chain was identified in a study of molecular identifiers for immune sequencing clone quantification. The study, taken as a whole, reports: Clone sizes could be underestimated for highly expanded clones when identical TCR molecules share a barcode. One cell's worth of spiked Jurkat TCR RNA was reportedly detectable among 900,000 to 1,000,000 naive cells.

This CDR3 region has 16 residues. Per the germline V gene, CDR1 is MNHEY and CDR2 is SMNVEV (reference sequence). V trimming: 5 bases; J trimming: 3 bases; junction bases outside the gene matches: 10. At least ten counts were recorded for this clonotype. The target antigen is unknown. From 20,000 to 1,000,000 sorted cells, naive CD8 libraries were generated with 10%, 30% or 50% RNA. A CD8+CD4-CCR7+CD45RA+ gate was used to sort naive CD8 T cells. MiXCR, run by TCRdb on the PCR reads, gives a single entry per CDR3 protein. The table lists about 68,000 distinct CDR3 sequences, around 18% of them singletons.

The sample taken for sequencing was naive CD8+ T cells from blood, with Jurkat cell RNA spiked in. The subset is: FACS-sorted CD8+CD4-CCR7+CD45RA+ naive T cells. V and J are TRBV27 and TRBJ2-3; 8 positions match TRBD2. This TCR was sampled from a human donor in good health. Some libraries in this study had Jurkat cell RNA spiked in. CDR3 nucleotide sequence: TGTGCCAGCAGTCCCATACACAGCGGGAGAACAGATACGCAGTATTTT. Amino acids: CASSPIHSGRTDTQYF.